This T cell receptor beta chain was identified during a study of OX40 agonist ivuxolimab in advanced cancers. The table came from immunoSEQ multiplex PCR; TCRdb's copy has only in-frame clones and leaves some out. The profile shows tens of thousands of clones, around 87% of them singletons. To note about this clone: Its antigen is unidentified.

General study results and limits: No determination was made of the antigen specificity of the expanded peripheral T cells. The mean number of expanded clones was higher in CD8+ T cells than in CD4+.

The V and J ends lost 4 bases and 0 bases respectively, with 15 bases between them. This CDR3 spans 16 amino acids. Germline CDR1 SGHTA, CDR2 FQGNSA. The chain uses TRBV7-2 and TRBJ1-1; D gene uncertain. This TCR came from an adult with an advanced solid tumor such as melanoma, head and neck, liver or kidney cancer. Source: CD4+ or CD8+ T cells sorted from blood, taken in a trial of the OX40 agonist ivuxolimab. CDR3 region: CASSSGLSGLNTEAFF. In DNA, the CDR3 is TGTGCCAGCAGCTCAGGATTATCAGGTTTGAACACTGAAGCTTTCTTT.